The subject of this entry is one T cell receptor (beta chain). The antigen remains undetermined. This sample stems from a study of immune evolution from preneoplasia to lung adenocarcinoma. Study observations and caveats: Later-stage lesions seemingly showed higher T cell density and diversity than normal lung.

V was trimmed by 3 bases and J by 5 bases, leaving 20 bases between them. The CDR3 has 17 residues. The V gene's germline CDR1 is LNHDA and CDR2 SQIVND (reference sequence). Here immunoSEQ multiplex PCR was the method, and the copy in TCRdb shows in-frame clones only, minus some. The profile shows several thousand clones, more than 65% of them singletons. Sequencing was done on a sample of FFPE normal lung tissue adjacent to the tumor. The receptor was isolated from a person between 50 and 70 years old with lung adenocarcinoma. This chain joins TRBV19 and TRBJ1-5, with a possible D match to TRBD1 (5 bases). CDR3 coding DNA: TGTGCCAGTAGTATCTCCCGCAGGGAGGATCGTTATCAGCCCCAGCATTTT. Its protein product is CASSISRREDRYQPQHF.